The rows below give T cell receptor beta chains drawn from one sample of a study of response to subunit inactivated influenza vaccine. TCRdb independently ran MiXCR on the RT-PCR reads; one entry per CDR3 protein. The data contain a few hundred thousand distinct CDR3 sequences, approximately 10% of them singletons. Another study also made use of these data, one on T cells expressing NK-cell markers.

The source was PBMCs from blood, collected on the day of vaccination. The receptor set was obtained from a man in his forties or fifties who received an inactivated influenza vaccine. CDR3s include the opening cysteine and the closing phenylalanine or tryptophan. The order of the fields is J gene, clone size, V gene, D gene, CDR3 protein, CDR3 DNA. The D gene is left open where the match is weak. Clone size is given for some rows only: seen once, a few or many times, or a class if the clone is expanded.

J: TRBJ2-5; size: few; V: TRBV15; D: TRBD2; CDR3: CATSRGLAGHQETQYF; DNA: TGTGCCACCAGCAGAGGGCTAGCGGGGCACCAAGAGACCCAGTACTTC
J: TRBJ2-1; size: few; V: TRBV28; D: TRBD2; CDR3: CASNSGGLAISYNEQFF; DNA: TGTGCCAGCAATAGCGGGGGGCTTGCCATCTCCTACAATGAGCAGTTCTTC
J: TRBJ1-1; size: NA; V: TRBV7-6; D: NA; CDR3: CASSAEGGDTEAFF; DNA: TGTGCCAGCAGTGCCGAGGGGGGAGACACTGAAGCTTTCTTT
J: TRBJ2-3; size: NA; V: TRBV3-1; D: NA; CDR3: CASSQDQGRSTDTQYF; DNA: TGTGCCAGCAGCCAAGATCAGGGACGAAGCACAGATACGCAGTATTTT
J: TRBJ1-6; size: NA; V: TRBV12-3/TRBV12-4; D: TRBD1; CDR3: CASKPGTDNSPLHF; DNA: TGTGCCAGCAAGCCCGGGACAGATAATTCACCCCTCCACTTT
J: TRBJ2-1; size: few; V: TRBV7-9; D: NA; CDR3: CASSTVGEQFF; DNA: TGTGCCAGCAGTACAGTGGGGGAGCAGTTCTTC
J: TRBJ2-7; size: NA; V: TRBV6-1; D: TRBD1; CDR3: CASCFRDRALYEQYF; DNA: TGTGCCAGCTGCTTCCGGGACAGGGCCTTATACGAGCAGTACTTC
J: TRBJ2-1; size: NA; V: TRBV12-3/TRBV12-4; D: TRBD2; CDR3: CASSLTVAGLNNEQFF; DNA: TGTGCCAGCAGTTTGACGGTAGCGGGGTTGAATAATGAGCAGTTCTTC
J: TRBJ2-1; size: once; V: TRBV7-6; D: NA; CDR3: CASSLGGTLQHEQFF; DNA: TGTGCCAGCAGCTTAGGGGGGACACTTCAGCATGAGCAGTTCTTC
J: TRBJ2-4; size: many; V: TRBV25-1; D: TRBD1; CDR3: CASSGGDRHQYF; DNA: TGTGCCAGCAGTGGGGGGGACAGGCATCAGTACTTC
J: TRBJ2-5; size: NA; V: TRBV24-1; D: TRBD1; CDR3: CATMGRGRETQYF; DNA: TGTGCCACCATGGGCAGGGGGAGAGAGACCCAGTACTTC
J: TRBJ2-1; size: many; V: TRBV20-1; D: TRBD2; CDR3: CSAARGGVNEQFF; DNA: TGCAGTGCAGCGCGGGGGGGCGTAAATGAGCAGTTCTTC
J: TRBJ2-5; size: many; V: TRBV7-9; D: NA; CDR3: CASSLMWDGRQETQYF; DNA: TGTGCCAGCAGCTTAATGTGGGACGGACGACAAGAGACCCAGTACTTC
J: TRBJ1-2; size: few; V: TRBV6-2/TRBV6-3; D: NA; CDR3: CASSYPGTVVGYTF; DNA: TGTGCCAGCAGTTATCCCGGGACGGTTGTGGGCTACACCTTC
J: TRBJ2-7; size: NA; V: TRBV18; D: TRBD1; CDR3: CASSPGTGRDEQYF; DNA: TGTGCCAGCTCACCAGGGACAGGGAGAGACGAGCAGTACTTC
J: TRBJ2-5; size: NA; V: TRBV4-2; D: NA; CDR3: CASSQGQDRYEETQYF; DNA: TGTGCCAGCAGCCAAGGACAGGACCGCTACGAAGAGACCCAGTACTTC
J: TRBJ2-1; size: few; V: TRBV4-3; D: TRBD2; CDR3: CASSQDPLAGAGASYNEQFF; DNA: TGCGCCAGCAGCCAAGATCCACTAGCGGGGGCCGGAGCTTCCTACAATGAGCAGTTCTTC
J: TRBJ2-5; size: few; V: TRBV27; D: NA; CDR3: CASSSLGPQETQYF; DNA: TGTGCCAGCAGTTCACTCGGACCCCAAGAGACCCAGTACTTC
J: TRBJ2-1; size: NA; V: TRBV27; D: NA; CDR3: CASSFDSSYNEQFF; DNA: TGTGCCAGCAGTTTTGACAGCTCCTACAATGAGCAGTTCTTC
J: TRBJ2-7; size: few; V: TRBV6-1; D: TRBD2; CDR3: CASSRTSGSFYEQYF; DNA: TGTGCCAGCAGCCGTACTAGCGGGAGTTTTTACGAGCAGTACTTC
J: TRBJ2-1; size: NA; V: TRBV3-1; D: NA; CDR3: CASSQENQGLGEQFF; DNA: TGTGCCAGCAGCCAGGAGAATCAGGGGCTGGGTGAGCAGTTCTTC
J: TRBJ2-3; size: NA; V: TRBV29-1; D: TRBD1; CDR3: CSVEDGTESGTDTQYF; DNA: TGCAGCGTTGAAGACGGGACAGAGTCGGGCACAGATACGCAGTATTTT
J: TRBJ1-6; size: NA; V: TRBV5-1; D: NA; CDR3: CASSQRGGESPLHF; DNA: TGCGCCAGCAGCCAGAGGGGGGGTGAGTCACCCCTCCACTTT
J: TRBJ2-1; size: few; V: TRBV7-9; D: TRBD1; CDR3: CASTSPGTAYNEQFF; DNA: TGTGCCAGCACCAGCCCCGGGACAGCCTACAATGAGCAGTTCTTC
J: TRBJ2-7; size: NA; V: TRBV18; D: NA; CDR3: CASSPGVGVYSYEQYF; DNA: TGTGCCAGCTCACCCGGGGTGGGTGTATATTCCTACGAGCAGTACTTC
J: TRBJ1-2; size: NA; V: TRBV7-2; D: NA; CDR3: CASSSSQGINYGYTF; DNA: TGTGCCAGCAGCTCTTCACAGGGTATCAACTATGGCTACACCTTC
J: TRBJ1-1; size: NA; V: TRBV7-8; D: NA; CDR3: CASSPRAGTETEAFF; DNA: TGTGCCAGCAGCCCACGGGCGGGTACCGAAACTGAAGCTTTCTTT
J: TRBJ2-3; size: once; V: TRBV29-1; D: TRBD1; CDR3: CSTRTGFTDTQYF; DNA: TGCAGTACGAGGACAGGGTTCACAGATACGCAGTATTTT
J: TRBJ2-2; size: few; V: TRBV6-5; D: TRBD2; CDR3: CASSWTSGRTNTGELFF; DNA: TGTGCCAGCAGTTGGACTAGCGGGCGAACGAACACCGGGGAGCTGTTTTTT
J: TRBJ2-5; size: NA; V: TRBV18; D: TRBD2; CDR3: CASSRQQRGYQETQYF; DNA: TGTGCCAGCTCACGCCAACAGCGGGGGTACCAAGAGACCCAGTACTTC
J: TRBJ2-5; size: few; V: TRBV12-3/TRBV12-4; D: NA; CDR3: CASSSPQRPETQYF; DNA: TGTGCCAGCAGTTCCCCCCAGCGTCCCGAGACCCAGTACTTC
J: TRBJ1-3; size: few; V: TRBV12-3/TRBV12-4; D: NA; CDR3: CASKEGWGNTIYF; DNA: TGTGCCAGCAAGGAGGGGTGGGGAAACACCATATATTTT
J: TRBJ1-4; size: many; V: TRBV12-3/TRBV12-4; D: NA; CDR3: CASSRGFNEKLFF; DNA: TGTGCCAGCAGCCGGGGGTTCAATGAAAAACTGTTTTTT
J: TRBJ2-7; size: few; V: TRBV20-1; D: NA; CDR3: CSASSRGRDEQYF; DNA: TGCAGTGCTAGTTCCCGGGGCAGGGACGAGCAGTACTTC
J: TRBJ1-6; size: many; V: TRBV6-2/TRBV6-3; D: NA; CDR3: CASSSLQQGYNSPLHF; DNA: TGTGCCAGCAGTTCTCTCCAACAGGGATATAATTCACCCCTCCACTTT
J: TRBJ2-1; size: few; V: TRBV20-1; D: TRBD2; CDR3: CSARSWLAANEQFF; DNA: TGCAGTGCTAGAAGTTGGCTAGCGGCCAATGAGCAGTTCTTC
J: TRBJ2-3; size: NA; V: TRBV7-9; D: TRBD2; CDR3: CASSLSGTSDSDTQYF; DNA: TGTGCCAGCAGCTTATCCGGGACTAGCGATTCAGATACGCAGTATTTT
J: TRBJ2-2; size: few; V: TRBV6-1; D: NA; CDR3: CAGGLYDNTGELFF; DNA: TGTGCCGGGGGTTTGTACGATAACACCGGGGAGCTGTTTTTT
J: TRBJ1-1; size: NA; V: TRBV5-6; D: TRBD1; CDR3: CASSYTGVAEAFF; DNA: TGTGCCAGCAGCTACACAGGGGTCGCTGAAGCTTTCTTT
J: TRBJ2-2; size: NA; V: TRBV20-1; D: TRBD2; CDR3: CSARTSGRWDTGELFF; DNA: TGCAGTGCTCGGACTAGCGGGAGATGGGACACCGGGGAGCTGTTTTTT
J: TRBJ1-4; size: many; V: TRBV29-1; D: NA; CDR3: CSVPGPSREKLFF; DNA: TGCAGCGTGCCGGGACCATCTAGGGAAAAACTGTTTTTT
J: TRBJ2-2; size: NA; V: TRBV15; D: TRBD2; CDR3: CATSSKEEGGDGTGELFF; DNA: TGTGCCACCAGCTCAAAGGAGGAGGGAGGGGACGGCACCGGGGAGCTGTTTTTT
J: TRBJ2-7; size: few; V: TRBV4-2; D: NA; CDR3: CASSQPTGGGSKYEQYF; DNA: TGTGCCAGCAGCCAACCTACAGGGGGGGGATCTAAGTACGAGCAGTACTTC
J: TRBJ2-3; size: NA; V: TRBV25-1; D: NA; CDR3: CASSRTDRYTDTQYF; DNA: TGTGCCAGCAGCCGGACAGATCGATACACAGATACGCAGTATTTT
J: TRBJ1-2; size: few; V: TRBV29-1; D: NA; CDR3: CSGLTGNYGYTF; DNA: TGCAGCGGTTTAACAGGGAACTATGGCTACACCTTC
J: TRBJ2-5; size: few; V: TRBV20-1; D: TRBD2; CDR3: CSALAEDWETQYF; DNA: TGCAGTGCCCTAGCGGAGGACTGGGAGACCCAGTACTTC
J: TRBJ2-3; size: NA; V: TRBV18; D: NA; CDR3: CASSARWDTDTQYF; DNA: TGTGCCAGCTCAGCCCGGTGGGACACAGATACGCAGTATTTT
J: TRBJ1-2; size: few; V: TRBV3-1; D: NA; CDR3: CASSQDSNGYTF; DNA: TGTGCCAGCAGCCAAGATTCCAATGGCTACACCTTC
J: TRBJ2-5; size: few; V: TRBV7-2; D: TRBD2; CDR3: CASSLGSSGRIETQYF; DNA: TGTGCCAGCAGCTTAGGGTCTAGCGGGAGAATAGAGACCCAGTACTTC
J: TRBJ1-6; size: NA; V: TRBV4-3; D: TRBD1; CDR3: CASSQVGTVNSPLHF; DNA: TGCGCCAGCAGCCAAGTTGGGACAGTAAATTCACCCCTCCACTTT
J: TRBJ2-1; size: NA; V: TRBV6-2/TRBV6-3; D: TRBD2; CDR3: CASAGGSNEQFF; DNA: TGTGCCAGCGCGGGAGGCTCTAATGAGCAGTTCTTC
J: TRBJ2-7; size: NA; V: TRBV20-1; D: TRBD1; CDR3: CSATKGQGPFYEQYF; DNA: TGCAGTGCTACTAAGGGACAGGGGCCCTTCTACGAGCAGTACTTC
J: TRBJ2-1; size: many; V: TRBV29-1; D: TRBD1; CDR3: CSAGAGTGRNEQFF; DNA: TGCAGCGCCGGGGCCGGGACAGGACGAAATGAGCAGTTCTTC
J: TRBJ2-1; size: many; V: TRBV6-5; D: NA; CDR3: CASSYSQGTPNNEQFF; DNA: TGTGCCAGCAGTTACTCACAGGGTACCCCAAACAATGAGCAGTTCTTC